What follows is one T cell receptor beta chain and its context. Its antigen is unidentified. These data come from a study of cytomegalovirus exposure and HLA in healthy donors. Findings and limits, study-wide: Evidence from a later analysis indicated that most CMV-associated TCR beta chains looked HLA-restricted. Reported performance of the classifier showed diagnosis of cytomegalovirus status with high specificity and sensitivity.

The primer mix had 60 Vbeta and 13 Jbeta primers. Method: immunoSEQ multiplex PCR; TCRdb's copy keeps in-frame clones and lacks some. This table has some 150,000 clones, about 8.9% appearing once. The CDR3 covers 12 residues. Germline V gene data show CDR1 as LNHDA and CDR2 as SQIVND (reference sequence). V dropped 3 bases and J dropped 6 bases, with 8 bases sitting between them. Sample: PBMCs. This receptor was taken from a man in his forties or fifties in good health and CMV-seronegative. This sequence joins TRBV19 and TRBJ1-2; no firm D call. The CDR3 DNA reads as TGTGCCAGTAGTATGGGCCGGAATGGCTACACCTTC. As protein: CASSMGRNGYTF.